Listed below are T cell receptor beta chains from one sample, sequenced in a study of T-cell reconstitution after alpha-beta-depleted transplantation in children. TCRdb passed the PCR reads through MiXCR, listing each CDR3 protein once. The table shows about 360,000 distinct CDR3 sequences, with about an eighth occurring only once. Sequencing was performed on PBMCs, taken from the stem cell graft. These TCRs come from a human donor who donated a stem cell graft to a child with Fanconi anemia. Both conserved end residues are part of each CDR3. D genes are given only for firm matches. Clone size is not always given. Where it is, it says once, few, many or a class for expanded clones.

d_call | clone_size | j_call | v_call | cdr3_aa | cdr3_nt
TRBD2 | - | TRBJ2-1 | TRBV4-3 | CASSQAELAGAYNEQFF | TGCGCCAGCAGCCAAGCGGAACTAGCGGGGGCCTACAATGAGCAGTTCTTC
- | - | TRBJ1-1 | TRBV9 | CASSGSGYVNTEAFF | TGTGCCAGCAGCGGATCAGGGTATGTGAACACTGAAGCTTTCTTT
- | many | TRBJ1-6 | TRBV5-1 | CASSLDRVGSPLHF | TGCGCCAGCAGCTTGGACAGGGTGGGTTCACCCCTCCACTTT
TRBD2 | - | TRBJ2-2 | TRBV5-1 | CASSMTSGGLNTGELFF | TGCGCCAGCAGCATGACTAGCGGGGGGCTGAACACCGGGGAGCTGTTTTTT
- | - | TRBJ2-7 | TRBV5-1 | CASSSGGLVDEQYF | TGCGCCAGCAGCTCCGGAGGGTTGGTTGACGAGCAGTACTTC
- | - | TRBJ2-5 | TRBV25-1 | CASSAMVGSQETQYF | TGTGCCAGCAGCGCTATGGTTGGATCTCAAGAGACCCAGTACTTC
- | many | TRBJ2-1 | TRBV3-1 | CASSQWTSGNEQFF | TGTGCCAGCAGCCAATGGACGTCGGGAAATGAGCAGTTCTTC
- | many | TRBJ2-2 | TRBV4-3 | CASSQSMGAPNTGELFF | TGCGCCAGCAGCCAGAGTATGGGGGCGCCGAACACCGGGGAGCTGTTTTTT
- | many | TRBJ2-4 | TRBV4-3 | CASSQDRGNIQYF | TGCGCCAGCAGCCAAGATAGGGGAAACATTCAGTACTTC
- | few | TRBJ2-3 | TRBV24-1 | CATSVPGLGDTQYF | TGTGCCACCAGTGTTCCAGGCCTCGGAGATACGCAGTATTTT
TRBD1 | many | TRBJ1-2 | TRBV27 | CASSLYPGGHGYTF | TGTGCCAGCAGTTTATACCCAGGGGGACATGGCTACACCTTC
- | once | TRBJ1-5 | TRBV29-1 | CSVRESDQPQHF | TGCAGCGTGAGGGAGTCGGATCAGCCCCAGCATTTT
- | many | TRBJ1-4 | TRBV7-9 | CASSHLGKSEKLFF | TGTGCCAGCAGCCACCTGGGGAAGTCGGAAAAACTGTTTTTT
TRBD1 | many | TRBJ2-2 | TRBV5-1 | CASSFGTANTGELFF | TGTGCCAGCAGCTTCGGGACAGCGAACACCGGGGAGCTGTTTTTT
TRBD2 | few | TRBJ2-1 | TRBV6-5 | CASSFGLAAYNEQFF | TGTGCCAGCAGTTTTGGACTAGCGGCCTACAATGAGCAGTTCTTC
- | - | TRBJ2-2 | TRBV5-6 | CASSPEDEGTGELFF | TGTGCCAGCAGCCCGGAGGATGAGGGCACCGGGGAGCTGTTTTTT
- | few | TRBJ2-3 | TRBV5-1 | CASNRAGLADTQYF | TGCGCCAGCAACAGGGCAGGGTTGGCAGATACGCAGTATTTT